The source of this T cell receptor (beta chain) is a study of blood T cell repertoires in COVID-19. Background on the study: Nucleic acid was either cDNA or gDNA, and it came from T cells, B-cell-depleted T cells, or PBMCs.

CDR3 length: 17 amino acids. Germline lookup yields CDR1 GTSNPN and CDR2 SVGIG (reference sequence). Trimming took 5 bases from V and 0 from J; bases not matched to a gene: 13. The table came from immunoSEQ multiplex PCR; TCRdb's copy has only in-frame clones and leaves some out. The sample shows approximately 300,000 clones, around 83% of them seen only once. V gene TRBV30 combines with J gene TRBJ1-2; the match to TRBD1 covers 9 bases. The receptor's source is a woman aged 50 to 65 with acute or convalescent COVID-19. The specimen was peripheral blood. The CDR3 loop reads CAWALTGTGYSNYGYTF. The CDR3 nucleotides read TGTGCCTGGGCTTTAACCGGGACAGGGTACTCTAACTATGGCTACACCTTC.